This T cell receptor (beta chain) was found in a study of yellow fever vaccine responses in identical twins. Study-wide results and limits: Among the twins, the vaccine T cell response reportedly seemed partly convergent and partly personalized.

In the case of this clonotype: Its cognate antigen is unknown.

TCRdb processed the RT-PCR reads anew with MiXCR; each CDR3 protein has one entry. Of 15,000 to 20,000 distinct CDR3 sequences detected, under 80% appear once; the ten largest clones hold approximately 7.7%. CDR1 and CDR2 (germline): DFQATT, SNEGSKA (reference sequence). The CDR3 covers 19 residues. The V segment lost 1 base and the J segment 0 bases; nucleotides outside the gene matches: 10. The TCR was taken from a woman under 30 who received the yellow fever vaccine. The sample consisted of T cells from blood (PBMCs), unsorted or a sorted subset (not recorded which), taken before or after yellow fever vaccination (not recorded which). The V and J genes are TRBV20-1 and TRBJ2-7; 15 bases are a match to TRBD2. CDR3 in amino acids: CSARAPPGTSGGNSYEQYF. CDR3 nucleotides: TGCAGTGCTAGAGCCCCTCCAGGGACTAGCGGGGGGAACTCCTACGAGCAGTACTTC.